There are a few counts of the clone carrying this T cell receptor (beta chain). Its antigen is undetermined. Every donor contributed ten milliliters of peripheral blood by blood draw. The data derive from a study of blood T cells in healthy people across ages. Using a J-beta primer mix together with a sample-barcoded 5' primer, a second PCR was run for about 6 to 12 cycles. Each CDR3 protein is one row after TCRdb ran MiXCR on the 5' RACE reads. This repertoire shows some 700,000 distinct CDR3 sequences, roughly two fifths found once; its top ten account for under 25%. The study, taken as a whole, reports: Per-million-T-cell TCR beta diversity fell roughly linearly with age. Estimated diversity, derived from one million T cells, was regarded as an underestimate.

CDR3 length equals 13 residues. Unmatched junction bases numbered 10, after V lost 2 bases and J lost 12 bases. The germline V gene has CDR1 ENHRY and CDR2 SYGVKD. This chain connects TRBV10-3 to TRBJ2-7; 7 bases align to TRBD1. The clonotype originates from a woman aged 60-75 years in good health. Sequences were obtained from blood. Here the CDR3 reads CAISEPEGRDRYF. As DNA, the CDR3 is TGTGCCATCAGTGAGCCCGAGGGCAGGGACAGGTACTTC.